The 17 T cell receptor beta chains presented below share a single source sample, sequenced in a study of Graves' ophthalmopathy and Graves' hyperthyroidism. RNA transcripts were the source from which TCR beta CDR3 regions were amplified. In the first round, RT-PCR was carried out with HTBI primers, and a multiplex PCR formed the second round. TCRdb fed the multiplex PCR reads into MiXCR, producing one record per CDR3 protein. The table records around 400,000 distinct CDR3 sequences, more than 20% of them present only once. Sequences were obtained from peripheral blood. These receptors were obtained from a woman in her late teens or twenties with stable Graves' hyperthyroidism.

The chain combines TRBV5-5 with TRBJ2-7, with D perhaps TRBD1 or TRBD2 (5 bases each). The CDR3 spans 15 residues. Trimming took 4 bases from V and 0 from J, leaving 14 bases between them. Germline loops: CDR1 SGHKS, CDR2 YYEKEE (reference sequence). This chain's CDR3 is CASSPIGTVSYEQYF. For the CDR3, the DNA is TGTGCCAGCAGCCCGATCGGGACCGTCTCCTACGAGCAGTACTTC.

CDR3 residues: CSASPFPDEQYF. CDR3 nucleotides: TGCAGTGCTAGCCCGTTTCCGGACGAGCAGTACTTC. The chain employs TRBV20-1 and TRBJ2-7; D remains unclear. Per germline, CDR1 DFQATT and CDR2 SNEGSKA (reference sequence). This CDR3 has 12 residues. V was trimmed by 3 bases and J by 5 bases, leaving 11 bases between them.

There are many counts of this clonotype. V is TRBV7-2 and J is TRBJ1-6, with D uncertain. In germline, CDR1 is SGHTA, CDR2 FQGNSA. The CDR3 spans 14 residues. V was trimmed by 2 bases and J by 4 bases, leaving 6 bases between them. The CDR3 nucleotides are TGTGCCAGCAGCTTACGTCGGTATAATTCACCCCTCCACTTT. Amino acid sequence: CASSLRRYNSPLHF.

The chain employs TRBV2 and TRBJ2-7; TRBD2 matches 8 bases. CDR3 length: 12 amino acids. The junction had 4 bases not matched to a gene; V was cut back by 6 bases and J by 6 bases. CDR1 and CDR2 from the germline V gene are SNHLY and FYNNEI. CDR3 DNA: TGTGCCAGCAGAAGCGGGGGCACCGAGCAGTACTTC. It translates to CASRSGGTEQYF. The complete variable domain, with remaining parts taken from reference TRBV2 and TRBJ2-7, reads EPEVTQTPSHQVTQMGQEVILRCVPISNHLYFYWYRQILGQKVEFLVSFYNNEISEKSEIFDDQFSVERPDGSNFTLKIRSTKLEDSAMYFCASRSGGTEQYFGPGTRLTVT.

On this clonotype: A single base separates this from a much larger clone, so it may be a read error. The CDR3 does not close with the conserved phenylalanine or tryptophan, likely indicating a read error. The chain employs TRBV3-1 and TRBJ1-1; D is undetermined. With 1 base removed from V and 3 bases from J, the gap between germline ends came to 15 bases. The V gene's germline CDR1 is LGHDT and CDR2 YNNKEL (reference sequence). The CDR3 contains 16 residues. The CDR3 spells CASSQAGRYGDTEAFI. As DNA, the CDR3 is TGTGCCAGCAGCCAAGCCGGCCGATATGGGGACACTGAAGCTTTCATT.

At least ten counts were recorded for this clonotype. The chain joins TRBV7-3 to TRBJ1-1, with D possibly matching TRBD1 (5 bases). Germline V gene data show CDR1 as SGHTA and CDR2 as FQGTGA. The length of the CDR3 is 13 residues. Between the trimmed V and J ends, which lost 5 bases and 7 bases, there was a span of 14 bases. CDR3 amino acids: CASSGGGFGEAFF. The DNA of the CDR3 is TGTGCCAGCAGCGGGGGAGGGTTTGGTGAAGCTTTCTTT.

This clonotype was counted at least ten times. The V call is TRBV15, the J call TRBJ1-2, with D perhaps TRBD1 (5 bases). Per the germline V gene, CDR1 is LNHNV and CDR2 is YYDKDF (reference sequence). The ends were cut back, 1 base at V and 7 bases at J, with 13 bases in the middle. The CDR3 spans 14 residues. The CDR3 protein is CATSRGGDSAGYTF. CDR3 sequence (DNA): TGTGCCACCAGCAGAGGAGGGGATTCCGCTGGCTACACCTTC.

The J gene is TRBJ1-1, the V gene TRBV6-5; 8 nucleotides line up with TRBD1. V trimming: 4 bases; J trimming: 0 bases; junction bases outside the gene matches: 7. CDR3 size: 16 residues. Germline values: CDR1 MNHEY, CDR2 SVGAGI. CDR3 residues: CASSSRDRTMNTEAFF. The CDR3 DNA reads as TGTGCCAGCAGTTCCCGGGACAGGACGATGAACACTGAAGCTTTCTTT.

This clonotype was observed at least ten times. The rearrangement links TRBV5-1 to TRBJ2-5; either TRBD1 or TRBD2 may fit D (6 bases each). Germline loops: CDR1 SGHRS, CDR2 YFSETQ. The length of the CDR3 is 14 residues. V shed 0 bases and J shed 5 bases, with 11 bases lying between them. This CDR3 reads CASSLEQGGETQYF. CDR3 sequence (DNA): TGCGCCAGCAGCTTGGAACAGGGAGGCGAGACCCAGTACTTC.

This clonotype was picked up many times. The V gene is TRBV7-9, the J gene TRBJ1-1, with D tentatively TRBD1 (5 bases). Per germline, CDR1 SEHNR and CDR2 FQNEAQ (reference sequence). Trimming stripped 5 bases from V and 5 bases from J, with 9 bases between. The CDR3 covers 12 residues. The CDR3 loop reads CASSPEGTEAFF. The CDR3 nucleotides read TGTGCCAGCAGCCCCGAGGGGACTGAAGCTTTCTTT.

The sample holds many counts of this clonotype. The chain joins TRBV30 to TRBJ1-2, with TRBD1 identical over 8 bases. This CDR3 comprises 13 residues. The germline gives CDR1 GTSNPN, CDR2 SVGIG (reference sequence). Trimming removed 3 bases from V and 4 bases from J; junction bases left unmatched: 4. The DNA of the CDR3 is TGTGCCTGGAGGTCAGGGGGCGGCTATGGCTACACCTTC. Residues: CAWRSGGGYGYTF.

This clonotype was recorded many times. This sequence joins TRBV4-3 and TRBJ2-2; D is uncertain. The V end lost 1 base, the J end lost 7 bases, and 10 bases lay between the germline ends. Per germline, CDR1 LGHNA and CDR2 YSLEER. The CDR3 loop spans 14 amino acids. The CDR3 nucleotides are TGCGCCAGCAGCCAAGTCCCCCTCGGCGGGGAGCTGTTTTTT. It yields the protein CASSQVPLGGELFF.

V and J are TRBV6-1 and TRBJ2-7, with D hard to call. The CDR3 spans 12 residues. Trimming shortened V by 2 bases and J by 4 bases, and 6 bases separated the two germline ends. Germline values: CDR1 MNHNS, CDR2 SASEGT. The CDR3, as DNA: TGTGCCAGCAGTGAATGGGGATACGAGCAGTACTTC. Amino acids: CASSEWGYEQYF.

This clonotype was picked up many times. The gene calls are TRBV29-1 and TRBJ1-2; D not resolved. Trimming removed 7 bases from V and 8 bases from J, with 14 bases in between. The germline V gene has CDR1 SQVTM and CDR2 ANQGSEA. The CDR3 covers 11 residues. As DNA, the CDR3 is TGCAGCGCTCGTGCGGGGTGGGGCTACACCTTC. It is translated as CSARAGWGYTF.

This clonotype was observed many times. V usage is TRBV6-1 and J usage is TRBJ2-7; the match to TRBD1 covers 8 bases. CDR3 size: 14 residues. The trim removed 7 bases at V and 2 bases at J, leaving 7 bases unmatched. CDR1 MNHNS and CDR2 SASEGT come from the germline V gene. The CDR3 loop is CASNTLTGAYEQYF. CDR3 bases: TGTGCCAGCAATACGCTGACAGGGGCCTACGAGCAGTACTTC.

This clonotype was detected many times. The V gene is TRBV20-1, the J gene TRBJ1-6; D is uncertain. Germline assignment: CDR1 DFQATT and CDR2 SNEGSKA (reference sequence). V lost 1 base to trimming and J lost 7 bases, with 8 bases between them. The CDR3 contains 13 residues. CDR3 nucleotides: TGCAGTGCTAGAGTAAGGCAGAATTCACCCCTCCACTTT. The encoded protein is CSARVRQNSPLHF.

The rearrangement links TRBV12-3 or TRBV12-4 to TRBJ2-7; D possibly uses TRBD1 or TRBD2 (5 bases each). The CDR3 sequence is 16 residues long. Deletions cut 5 bases from V and 1 base from J, with 18 bases between. The CDR3 nucleotides are TGTGCCAGCAGTCCACCCCCGGGACCGCTGTCCTACGAGCAGTACTTC. Translation: CASSPPPGPLSYEQYF.